This T cell receptor beta chain is drawn from a study of blood T cell repertoires in COVID-19. Study context: COVID-19 samples from acute and convalescent phases originated in the United States, Italy and Spain.

This CDR3 has 17 residues. V gave up 2 bases and J gave up 5 bases; unmatched junction bases: 12. CDR1 is SGHDT, CDR2 YYEEEE, per germline. In the authors' methods: Estimation of nucleated cell counts was performed using reference gene primer amplification. Profiled with immunoSEQ multiplex PCR; TCRdb holds only in-frame clones, not every one. Clone size and V and J calls were adopted from that table, with D and trimming inferred from the DNA. The table lists about 170,000 clones, approximately 91% of them singletons. The sample was peripheral blood. The J gene is TRBJ2-3, the V gene TRBV5-6; TRBD2 agrees at 9 bases. This clonotype was sampled from a man between 18 and 29 years old with COVID-19, enrolled during active disease. The CDR3 sequence: CASSLSAGGPPGDTQYF. CDR3 nucleotides: TGTGCCAGCAGCTTATCGGCGGGAGGGCCCCCCGGAGATACGCAGTATTTT.